This T cell receptor beta chain was profiled in a study of Ad26.COV2.S vaccination and SARS-CoV-2 variants (dated by TCRdb to about 2021). About the full investigation: Donors in the vaccine arm were drawn from COV1001, a phase I-IIa trial of Ad26.COV2.S in healthy adults that was multicentre, randomized, double-blind and placebo-controlled. The TCR-sequenced set comprised approximately 32 samples: roughly 19 Ad26.COV2.S vaccine recipients, 5 placebo recipients and 8 SARS-CoV-2 convalescent individuals. Investigators did not know the trial group allocation while performing experiments and assessing outcomes. Trial participants were randomized into five groups of five, in which low-dose or high-dose Ad26.COV2.S was given once or twice, or placebo was given on both occasions. TCRbeta repertoire sequencing served as the tool for gauging how specific and how broad the SARS-CoV-2-reactive T cell receptors were following Ad26.COV2.S vaccination. Ad26.COV2.S was given intramuscularly at 5x10^10 or 1x10^11 viral particles, as a single shot or as two shots 56 days apart.

Details on this clone: There is no known antigen for this receptor. Base qualities are not recorded, but no much larger clone differs from it by a single base.

CDR1 and CDR2 are read off the germline V gene as SGDLS and YYNGEE. The CDR3 measures 14 amino acids from cysteine to phenylalanine. Only the CDR3 region is kept as DNA, spanning 42 bases read in frame from base 1. V is pared back by 3 bases and J by 0 bases, with 7 bases lying between the germline termini. The immunoSEQ Assay was used to sequence TCRbeta CDR3 regions. After extraction, genomic DNA underwent amplification by bias-controlled multiplex PCR, followed by high-throughput sequencing. The authors' pipeline ran thus. To quantify the absolute abundance of every unique TCRbeta CDR3 region, sequences were collapsed and filtered. Usable DNA was measured by amplifying reference genes present in all nucleated cells, and TCRbeta template counts were normalized to that usable DNA to estimate T cell fraction. Repertoire TCRs were annotated as SARS-CoV-2-specific when V gene, CDR3 amino acid sequence and J gene were exactly matched to a known reactive TCR set. MIRA supplied the reference SARS-CoV-2 TCR set, which was filtered for enrichment in COVID-19-positive ImmuneCODE repertoires so that public or cross-reactive TCRs were removed. Based on the MIRA antigens, annotated TCRs were further analysed at the level of specific ORF or position within ORF. Breadth was defined as annotated unique rearrangements over total unique productive rearrangements; depth was the summed frequency of those rearrangements. Group comparisons of TCR breadth used two-sided Wilcoxon rank-sum tests. TCRdb carries this immuneACCESS record with in-frame sequences only. Its versions omit some clonotypes, under half of them owing to an unresolved V gene in the studies checked, with the rest unexplained. V, J and clone size reflect that table, while D and trimming were determined from the DNA. The table for this sample lists around 450,000 clones; roughly 90% of them were counted only once. The ten largest account for roughly 4% of the sample.

Overall study results and their limits: Higher spike-specific TCR breadth was observed in Ad26.COV2.S recipients than in placebo recipients (P = 0.0014). Comparing responses between vaccine doses or regimens was not something the study was powered to do. It was noted by the authors that total T cell responses may have been underestimated by the TCR breadth and depth analyses. Non-spike TCR breadth was comparable between vaccine and placebo recipients, consistent with the vaccine containing only spike. After vaccination, substantial breadth of spike-specific CD8+ and CD4+ T cell responses was reported.

Per the publication, the treatment or condition label means: approximately 18 received Ad26.COV2.S at low or high dose, single or two shots; 5 received placebo; per-sample allocation not given. For vaccine and placebo recipients, the sequenced repertoires came from samples collected on day 63 after the first injection. Between 29 July and 7 August 2020, Cohort 1b enrolled 25 adults aged 18-55 years at one site in Boston, USA. Ad26.COV2.S was a replication-incompetent adenovirus type 26 vector that expressed a prefusion-stabilized SARS-CoV-2 spike protein derived from the original Wuhan strain. The V and J segments used are TRBV9 and TRBJ2-1; the best D guess is TRBD2, with 6 bases matching. The sequence was obtained from a person between 18 and 60 years old who received the Ad26.COV2.S COVID-19 vaccine or a placebo. Sequencing used peripheral blood, obtained in a trial of Ad26.COV2.S vaccine versus placebo. The CDR3 protein is CASSGLGSYNEQFF. The nucleotide sequence reads as follows: TGTGCCAGCAGCGGACTAGGCTCCTACAATGAGCAGTTCTTC.